These 14 T cell receptor beta chains came from one sample sequenced in a study of regulatory T cells in long-lasting Graves disease. Time point noted: newly diagnosed GD, antithyroid drugs for less than 3 months. Researchers made the TCR library from RNA that was extracted from PBMCs. The authors built TCR beta libraries using iRepertoire HTBI primers and Arm-PCR of CDR3 regions. TCRdb re-derived calls from the multiplex PCR reads in MiXCR, one entry per CDR3 protein. The table lists about 450,000 distinct CDR3 sequences, roughly 15% of them singletons. These same data were also listed under a study on T cells in Graves' hyperthyroidism and ophthalmopathy.

This material consisted of peripheral blood mononuclear cells (PBMCs), taken at new diagnosis, from a patient treated with antithyroid drugs. The receptors derive from a woman between 45 and 60 years old with Graves disease.

There are many counts of this clonotype. The rearrangement joins TRBV12-3 or TRBV12-4 to TRBJ2-4; D tentatively fits TRBD1 or TRBD2 (5 bases each). The CDR3 extends over 14 amino acids. V was trimmed by 6 bases and J by 1 base, leaving 10 bases between them. The CDR3, as DNA: TGTGCCAGCAGGACCGGGACGGCCAAAAACATTCAGTACTTC. Translation: CASRTGTAKNIQYF.

The sample holds many counts of this clonotype. The V and J genes are TRBV11-2 and TRBJ2-3; 8 bases are a match to TRBD1. V lost 5 bases and J lost 6; bases outside the gene matches: 7. CDR1 is SGHAT and CDR2 is FQNNGV in the germline V gene. This CDR3 region has 14 residues. CDR3 sequence: CASSRTGFRDTQYF. CDR3 nucleotides: TGTGCCAGCAGCAGGACAGGGTTCCGCGATACGCAGTATTTT.

As concerns this clonotype: Just one base apart from a much larger clone, this may be a read error. Given the absence of the conserved phenylalanine or tryptophan at the CDR3 end, a read error is likely. V gene TRBV18 combines with J gene TRBJ2-3; D is unresolved. The CDR3 consists of 15 residues. CDR1 and CDR2 (germline): KGHSH, LQKENI. Trimming removed 0 bases at V and 2 bases at J, with 9 bases between. The CDR3 nucleotides read TGTGCCAGCTCACCACCGGGTGATCTCACAGATACGCAGTATTTA. It translates to CASSPPGDLTDTQYL.

This clonotype occurred many times. The V gene is TRBV2, the J gene TRBJ1-1, with D perhaps matching TRBD1 (5 bases). V lost 10 bases to trimming and J lost 0 bases, with 18 bases between them. The CDR3 runs to 15 residues. Germline CDR1 reads SNHLY; CDR2 reads FYNNEI. CDR3 protein: CATLGVTGLNTEAFF. DNA of the CDR3: TGTGCCACCCTTGGGGTCACGGGGCTGAACACTGAAGCTTTCTTT.

In the case of this clonotype: One junction end does not reproduce the germline sequence, and a read error may be involved. The genes are TRBV5-1 and TRBJ1-4; 7 nucleotides align to TRBD1. CDR1 is SGHRS, CDR2 YFSETQ, per germline. The CDR3 runs 16 residues. The CDR3, as DNA: TGCGCCAGCAGACATACAGGGGATAGGTCTAATGAAAAACTGTCTTTT. Encoded protein: CASRHTGDRSNEKLSF.

This clonotype occurred a few times. This chain links TRBV7-3 with TRBJ2-1; D tentatively reads TRBD1 or TRBD2 (6 bases each). The germline V gene encodes CDR1 SGHTA and CDR2 FQGTGA. Trimming shortened V by 1 base and J by 4 bases, and 11 bases separated the two germline ends. This CDR3 contains 15 residues. Written as DNA, the CDR3 is TGTGCCAGCAGCTTAATTCGGGGGACATACAATGAGCAGTTCTTC. Amino acid sequence: CASSLIRGTYNEQFF.

This clonotype showed up many times. V is TRBV12-3 or TRBV12-4 and J is TRBJ2-5, with 10 bases identical to TRBD1. The V gene end was trimmed by 6 bases and the J gene end by 5 bases; junction bases not matched to a gene: 9. The CDR3 has 15 residues. The CDR3 nucleotides are TGTGCCAGCAGCGCAGGGACAGGGGAAGGGGAGACCCAGTACTTC. It encodes CASSAGTGEGETQYF.

The rearrangement joins TRBV15 to TRBJ1-5; the D is unclear. Germline CDR1 is LNHNV and CDR2 is YYDKDF (reference sequence). This CDR3 is 15 amino acids long. V lost 4 bases and J lost 0, with 10 bases in between. Here the CDR3 DNA reads TGTGCCACCAGCATACTCGATTATAGCAATCAGCCCCAGCATTTT. It codes for CATSILDYSNQPQHF.

This clonotype was seen only a few times. The rearrangement links TRBV5-1 to TRBJ2-2, with D tentatively TRBD1 (6 bases). The CDR3 is made up of 14 amino acids. The germline CDR1 and CDR2 sequences are SGHRS and YFSETQ. V was shortened by 2 bases and J by 5 bases, with 10 bases between the two germline ends. The CDR3 bases are TGCGCCAGCAGCTTCTCAGGGGAAACCGGGGAGCTGTTTTTT. The encoded protein is CASSFSGETGELFF.

The chain has TRBV28 and TRBJ2-3, with 10 bases fitting TRBD2. V was clipped by 8 bases and J by 2 bases; unmatched bases: 13. The CDR3 sequence is 17 residues long. Germline lookup yields CDR1 MDHEN and CDR2 SYDVKM. CDR3 bases: TGTGCCAGCTTTGGGCTAGCGGGAGTGAGACACACAGATACGCAGTATTTT. It codes for CASFGLAGVRHTDTQYF.

This clonotype was counted a single time. This may arise from a read error, as a much more abundant clone is one base away. This CDR3 is missing its conserved last phenylalanine or tryptophan, likely due to a read error. The DNA is left out, because the CDR3 cannot be placed on it with certainty; the CDR3 is given as TCRdb lists it. The rearrangement links TRBV30 to TRBJ1-1. CDR1 and CDR2 (germline): GTSNPN, SVGIG (reference sequence). Counting both end residues, the CDR3 totals 12 amino acids. CDR3 region: CAWSVIGGSSFS.

In its sample, this clonotype was seen a few times. The genes are TRBV7-9 and TRBJ2-6; 11 bases fit TRBD1. The CDR3 totals 17 residues. Germline V gene sequence: CDR1 SEHNR, CDR2 FQNEAQ (reference sequence). After removal of 10 bases from V and 1 base from J, the junction contained 9 bases not matched to a gene. The CDR3, as DNA: TGTGCCATCCCCACCGGGACAGGGGGTTCTGGGGCCAACGTCCTGACTTTC. This translates into CAIPTGTGGSGANVLTF.

Of note for this clonotype: A much larger clone sits a single nucleotide away, making a read error possible. This chain links TRBV7-2 with TRBJ2-1; D is unclear. CDR1 and CDR2 (germline): SGHTA, FQGNSA. The CDR3 covers 14 residues. CDR3 nucleotides: TGTGTCAGCAGCCCTTCTGTCCTCGCGAATGAGCAGTTCTTC. The encoded protein is CVSSPSVLANEQFF.

This clonotype was counted at least ten times. This sequence joins TRBV18 and TRBJ1-2; 11 bases fit TRBD1. Germline V gene lookup returns CDR1 KGHSH and CDR2 LQKENI. The CDR3 loop spans 17 amino acids. Trimming took 5 bases from V and 8 from J; bases not matched to a gene: 16. CDR3 amino acids: CASSTSTPDRGRRGYTF. The CDR3 DNA sequence: TGTGCCAGCTCAACCTCAACCCCGGACAGGGGGCGCAGGGGCTACACCTTC. Full variable domain (outside the CDR3, taken from reference TRBV18 and TRBJ1-2): NAGVMQNPRHLVRRRGQEARLRCSPMKGHSHVYWYRQLPEEGLKFMVYLQKENIIDESGMPKERFSAEFPKEGPSILRIQQVVRGDSAAYFCASSTSTPDRGRRGYTFGSGTRLTVV.